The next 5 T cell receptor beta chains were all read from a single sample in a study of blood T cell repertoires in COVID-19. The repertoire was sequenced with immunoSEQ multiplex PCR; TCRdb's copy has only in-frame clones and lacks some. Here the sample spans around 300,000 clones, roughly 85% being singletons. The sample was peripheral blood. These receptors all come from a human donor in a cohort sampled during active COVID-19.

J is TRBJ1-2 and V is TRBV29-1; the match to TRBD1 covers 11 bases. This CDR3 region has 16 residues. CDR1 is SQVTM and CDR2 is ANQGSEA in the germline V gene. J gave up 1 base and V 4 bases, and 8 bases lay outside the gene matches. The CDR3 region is CSVGGDRGINNYGYTF. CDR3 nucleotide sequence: TGCAGCGTTGGCGGGGACAGGGGGATTAATAACTATGGCTACACCTTC.

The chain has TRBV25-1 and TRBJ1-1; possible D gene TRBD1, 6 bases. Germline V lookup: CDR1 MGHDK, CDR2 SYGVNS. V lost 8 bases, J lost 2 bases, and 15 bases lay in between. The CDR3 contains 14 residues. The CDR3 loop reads CASRKQGFNTEAFF. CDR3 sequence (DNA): TGTGCCAGCCGGAAACAGGGTTTTAACACTGAAGCTTTCTTT.

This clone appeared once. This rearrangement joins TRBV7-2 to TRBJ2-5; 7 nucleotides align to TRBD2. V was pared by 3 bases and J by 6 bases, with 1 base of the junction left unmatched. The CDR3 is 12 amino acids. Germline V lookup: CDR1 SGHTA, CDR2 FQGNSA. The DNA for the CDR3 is TGTGCCAGCAGCTTGCGGGAGCAGACCCAGTACTTC. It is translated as CASSLREQTQYF.

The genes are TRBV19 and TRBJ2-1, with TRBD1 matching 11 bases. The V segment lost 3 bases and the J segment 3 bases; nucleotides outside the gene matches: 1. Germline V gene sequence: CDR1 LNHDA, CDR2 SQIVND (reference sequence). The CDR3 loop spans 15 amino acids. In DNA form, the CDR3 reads TGTGCCAGTAGTATGGGGACAGGGGGCTACAATGAGCAGTTCTTC. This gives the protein CASSMGTGGYNEQFF.

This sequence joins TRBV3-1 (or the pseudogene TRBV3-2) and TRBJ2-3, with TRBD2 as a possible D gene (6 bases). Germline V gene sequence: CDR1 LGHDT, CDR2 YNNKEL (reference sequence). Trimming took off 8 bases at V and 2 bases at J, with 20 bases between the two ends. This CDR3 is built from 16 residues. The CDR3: CASSLTSTHSTDTQYF. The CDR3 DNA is TGTGCCAGCTCACTTACTAGCACCCATTCCACAGATACGCAGTATTTT.